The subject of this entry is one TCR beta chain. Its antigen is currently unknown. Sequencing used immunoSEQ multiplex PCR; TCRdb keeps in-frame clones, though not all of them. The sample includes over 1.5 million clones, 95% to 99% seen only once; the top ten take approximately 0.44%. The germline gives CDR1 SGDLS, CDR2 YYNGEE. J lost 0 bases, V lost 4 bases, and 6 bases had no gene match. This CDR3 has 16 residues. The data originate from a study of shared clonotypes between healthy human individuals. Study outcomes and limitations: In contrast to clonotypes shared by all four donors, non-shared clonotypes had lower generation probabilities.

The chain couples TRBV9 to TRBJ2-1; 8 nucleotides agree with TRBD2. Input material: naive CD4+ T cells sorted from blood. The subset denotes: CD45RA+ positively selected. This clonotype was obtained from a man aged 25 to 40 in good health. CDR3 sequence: CASSPGSGNSYNEQFF. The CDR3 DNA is TGTGCCAGCAGCCCCGGTAGCGGGAACTCCTACAATGAGCAGTTCTTC. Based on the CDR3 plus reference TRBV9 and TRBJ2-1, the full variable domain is DSGVTQTPKHLITATGQRVTLRCSPRSGDLSVYWYQQSLDQGLQFLIQYYNGEERAKGNILERFSAQQFPDLHSELNLSSLELGDSALYFCASSPGSGNSYNEQFFGPGTRLTVL.